This T cell receptor beta chain stems from a study of vaccination and CD4 T cells after COVID-19. Study overall: The stimulus for the cells was overlapping spike peptides derived from SARS-CoV-2, HCoV-NL63, HCoV-OC43 and HCoV-229E. Whole-study results and caveats: Median SARS-CoV-2-reactive clonotype numbers rose nonsignificantly, roughly 20 to 40.

The Oncomine TCR Beta short-read assay was what sequenced the DNA obtained from cultured CD4+ T cells. One entry per CDR3 protein results from TCRdb running MiXCR on the PCR reads. The sample lists 20,000 or so distinct CDR3 sequences, approximately 40% occurring once. Treatment described: roughly 10-day PBMC culture with coronavirus spike peptide pools or control peptides (ViraFEST assay). Using peptide pools, antigen-specific T cells were expanded in ViraFEST before TCRs were sequenced. About this clonotype itself: Its antigen is undetermined.

The CDR3 runs 14 residues. CDR1 and CDR2 from the germline V gene are LNHDA and SQIVND (reference sequence). Between the trimmed V and J ends, which lost 7 bases and 2 bases, there was a span of 12 bases. This specimen was CD4+ T cells from blood, cultured in vitro, taken after SARS-CoV-2 vaccination. V usage is TRBV19 and J usage is TRBJ1-3, with D possibly matching TRBD1 (6 bases). The sequence was obtained from a human donor who had recovered from COVID-19. The DNA of the CDR3 is TGTGCCAGTACCAGGGACAACGCTGGAAACACCATATATTTT. Amino acid sequence: CASTRDNAGNTIYF.